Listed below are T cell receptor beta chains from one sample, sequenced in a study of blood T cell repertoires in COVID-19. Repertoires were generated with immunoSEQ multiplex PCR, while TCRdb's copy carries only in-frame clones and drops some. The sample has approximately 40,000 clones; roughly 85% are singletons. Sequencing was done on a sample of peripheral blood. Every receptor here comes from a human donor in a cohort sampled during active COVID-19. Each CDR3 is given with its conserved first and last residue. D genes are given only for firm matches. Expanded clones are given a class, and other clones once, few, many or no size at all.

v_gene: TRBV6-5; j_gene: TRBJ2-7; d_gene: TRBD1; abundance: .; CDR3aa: CATREGQGAREQYF
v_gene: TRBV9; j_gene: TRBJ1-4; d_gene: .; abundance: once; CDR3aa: CASSAGTTNEKLFF
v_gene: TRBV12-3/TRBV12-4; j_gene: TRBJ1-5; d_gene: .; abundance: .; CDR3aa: CASRRGGQPQHF
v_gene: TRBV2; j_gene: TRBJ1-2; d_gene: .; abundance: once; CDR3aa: CASSAKGWTYGYTF
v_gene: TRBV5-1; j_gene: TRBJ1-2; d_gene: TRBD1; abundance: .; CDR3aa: CASSPGQAGGYTF
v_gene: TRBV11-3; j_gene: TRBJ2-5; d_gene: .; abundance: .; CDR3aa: CASSLQGGETQYF
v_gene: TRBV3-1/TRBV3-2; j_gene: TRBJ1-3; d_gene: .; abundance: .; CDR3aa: CASSPGAPISGNTIYF
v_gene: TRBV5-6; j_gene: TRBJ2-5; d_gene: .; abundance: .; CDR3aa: CASSPRDSDSQYF
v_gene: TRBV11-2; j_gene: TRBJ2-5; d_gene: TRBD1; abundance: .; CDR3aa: CASSYMGQSETQYF
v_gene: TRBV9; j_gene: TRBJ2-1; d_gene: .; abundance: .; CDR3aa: CASSLEGGAYNEQFF
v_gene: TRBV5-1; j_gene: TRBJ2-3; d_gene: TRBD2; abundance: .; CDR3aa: CASSRGGPDTQYF
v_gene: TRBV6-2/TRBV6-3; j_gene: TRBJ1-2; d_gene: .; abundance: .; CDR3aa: CASSSPPGQRPYGYTF
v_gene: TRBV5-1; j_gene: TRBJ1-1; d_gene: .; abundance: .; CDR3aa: CASSPEAVATEAFF
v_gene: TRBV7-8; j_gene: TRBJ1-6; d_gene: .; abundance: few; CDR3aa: CASSPSRSNSPLHF
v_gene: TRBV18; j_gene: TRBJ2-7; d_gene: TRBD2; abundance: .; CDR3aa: CASSPGLVSSYEQYF
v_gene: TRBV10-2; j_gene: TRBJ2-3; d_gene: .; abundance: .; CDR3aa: CASSPAGTGDTQYF
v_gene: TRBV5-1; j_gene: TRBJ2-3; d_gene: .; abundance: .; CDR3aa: CASSGQATDTQYF
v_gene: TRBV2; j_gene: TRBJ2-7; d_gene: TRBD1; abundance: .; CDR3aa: CASSRRQGFEQYF
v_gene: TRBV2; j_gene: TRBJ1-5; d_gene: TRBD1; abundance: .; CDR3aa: CAAKTGEYQPQHF
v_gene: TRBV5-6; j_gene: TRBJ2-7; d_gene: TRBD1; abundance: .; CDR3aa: CASSLRQGYEQYF
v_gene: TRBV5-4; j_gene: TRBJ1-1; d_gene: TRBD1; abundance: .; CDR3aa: CASSSRDRGSEAFF
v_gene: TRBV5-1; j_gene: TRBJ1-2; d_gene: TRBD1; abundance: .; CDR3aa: CASSSPGTAFGYTF
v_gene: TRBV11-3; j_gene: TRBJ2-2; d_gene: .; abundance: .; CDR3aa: CASSLVGQAGTGELFF
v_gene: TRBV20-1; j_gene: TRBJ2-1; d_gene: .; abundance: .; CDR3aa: CSASGGGVSYNEQFF
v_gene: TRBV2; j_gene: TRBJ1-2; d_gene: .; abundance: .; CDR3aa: CASSWGGGDYGYTF
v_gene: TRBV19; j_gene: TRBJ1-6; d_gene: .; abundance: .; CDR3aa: CASRTLSGPSYNSPLHF
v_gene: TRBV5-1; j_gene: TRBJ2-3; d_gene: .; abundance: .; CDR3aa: CASSLYTDTQYF
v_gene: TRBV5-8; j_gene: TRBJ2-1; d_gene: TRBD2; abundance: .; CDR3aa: CATHGLAGANSYNEQFF
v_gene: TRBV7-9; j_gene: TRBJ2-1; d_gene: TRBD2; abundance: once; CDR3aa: CASSLAGRGVNEQFF
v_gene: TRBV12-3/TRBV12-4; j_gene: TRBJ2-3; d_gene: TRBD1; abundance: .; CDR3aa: CASSWGQGNTQYF
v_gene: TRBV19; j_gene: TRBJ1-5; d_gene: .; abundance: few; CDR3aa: CASSISRGFDQPQHF
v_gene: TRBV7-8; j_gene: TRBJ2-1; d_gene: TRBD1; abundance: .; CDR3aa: CASSPPGTGREQFF
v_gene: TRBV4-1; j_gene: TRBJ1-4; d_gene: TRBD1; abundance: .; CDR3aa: CASSQGSGTGWVGEKLFF
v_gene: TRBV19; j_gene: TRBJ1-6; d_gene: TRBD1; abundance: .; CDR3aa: CASSSGTGLLGNSPLHF
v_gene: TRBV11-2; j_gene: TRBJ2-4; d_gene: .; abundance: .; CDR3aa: CASSLNRGGIQYF
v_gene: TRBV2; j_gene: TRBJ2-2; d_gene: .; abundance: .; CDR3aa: CASKQNTGELFF
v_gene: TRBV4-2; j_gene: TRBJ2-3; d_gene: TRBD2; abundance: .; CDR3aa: CASSSLGGFTDTQYF
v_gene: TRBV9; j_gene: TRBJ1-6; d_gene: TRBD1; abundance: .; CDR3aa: CASSFGTAHSSYNSPLHF
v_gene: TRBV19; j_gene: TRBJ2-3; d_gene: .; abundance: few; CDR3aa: CASSMTTYTQYF
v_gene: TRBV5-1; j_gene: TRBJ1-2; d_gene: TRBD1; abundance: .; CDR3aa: CASSSQGALGYTF
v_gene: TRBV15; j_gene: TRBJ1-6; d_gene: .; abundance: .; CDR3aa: CATSRDSDNSPLHF
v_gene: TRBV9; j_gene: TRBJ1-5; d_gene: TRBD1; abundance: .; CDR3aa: CANLQTGGGNQPQHF
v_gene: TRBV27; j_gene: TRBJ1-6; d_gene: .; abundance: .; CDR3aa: CASSSRQGRGSNSPLHF
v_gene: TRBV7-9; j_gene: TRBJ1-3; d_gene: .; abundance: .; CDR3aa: CASSSGTPGNTIYF
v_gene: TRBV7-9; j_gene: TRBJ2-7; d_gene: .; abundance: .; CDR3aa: CASSLTVRYEQYF
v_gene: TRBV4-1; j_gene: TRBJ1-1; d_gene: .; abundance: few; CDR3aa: CASSQEQRGRTEAFF
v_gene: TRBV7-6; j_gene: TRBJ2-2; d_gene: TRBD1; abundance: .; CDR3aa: CASSPRQGVTGELFF